This T cell receptor (beta chain) was captured by sequencing in a study of vaccination effects on CD4 cells after COVID-19. The study's findings and limits: Among infection- and vaccine-induced clones, marked clonal contraction occurred late after vaccination. Few convalescent patients were included, and no early post-infection timepoints were sampled.

Notes on this clone: No antigen is known for it.

CDR1 is LNHDA, CDR2 SQIVND, per germline (reference sequence). The junction had 11 bases not matched to a gene; V was cut back by 5 bases and J by 4 bases. The CDR3 runs to 16 residues. Sequencing was performed with immunoSEQ multiplex PCR; in TCRdb, only in-frame clones are kept and a portion is missing. The profile shows tens of thousands of clones, roughly 74% of them singletons. ViraFEST used viral peptide pools to expand antigen-specific CD4+ T cells before sequencing. Scientists isolated CD4+ T cells after a roughly ten-day culture period ended. Negative nucleocapsid antibody tests before and after vaccination confirmed no previous SARS-CoV-2 infection. Culturing of 2 million to 2.5 million PBMC per well took place with roughly 9.4 IU/ml IL-2 and 9 to 10 ug/ml peptides. A half-medium replacement with IL-2 medium was carried out on days 3 and 7.

The sample in question was CD4+ T cells from PBMCs cultured with SARS-CoV-2 spike peptides, obtained before COVID-19 vaccination. The receptor was isolated from a human donor who received a COVID-19 vaccine. The chain uses TRBV19 and TRBJ2-3; 8 nucleotides agree with TRBD2. CDR3 amino acids: CASSYRPGLVSDTQYF. The CDR3 bases are TGTGCCAGTAGTTATAGACCGGGACTAGTATCAGATACGCAGTATTTT.